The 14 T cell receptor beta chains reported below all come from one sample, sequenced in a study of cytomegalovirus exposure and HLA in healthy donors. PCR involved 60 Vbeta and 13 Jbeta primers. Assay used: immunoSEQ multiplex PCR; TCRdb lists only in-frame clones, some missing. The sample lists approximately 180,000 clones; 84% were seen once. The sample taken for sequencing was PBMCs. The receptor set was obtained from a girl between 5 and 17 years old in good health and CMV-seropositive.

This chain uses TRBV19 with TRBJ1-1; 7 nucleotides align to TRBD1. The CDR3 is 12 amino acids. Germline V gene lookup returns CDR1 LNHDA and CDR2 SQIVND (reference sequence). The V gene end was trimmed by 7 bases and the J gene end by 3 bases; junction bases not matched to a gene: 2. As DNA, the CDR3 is TGTGCCAGTACAGGGGGTTACACTGAAGCTTTCTTT. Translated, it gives CASTGGYTEAFF.

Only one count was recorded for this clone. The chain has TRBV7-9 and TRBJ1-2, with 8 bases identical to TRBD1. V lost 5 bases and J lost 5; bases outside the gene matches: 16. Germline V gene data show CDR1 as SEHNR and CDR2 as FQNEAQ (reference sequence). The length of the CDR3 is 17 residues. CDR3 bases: TGTGCCAGCAGCCCCTCGGGACAGGCGTCAATGGGTTATGGCTACACCTTC. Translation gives CASSPSGQASMGYGYTF.

This CDR3 reads CASSITGGGSYEQYF. The CDR3 region has the DNA TGCGCCAGCAGCATAACAGGGGGCGGCTCCTACGAGCAGTACTTC. The chain has TRBV5-1 and TRBJ2-5; 9 bases agree with TRBD1. TRBJ2-7 explains the end of the DNA better; the J call may be wrong. The CDR3 spans 15 residues. Germline V lookup: CDR1 SGHRS, CDR2 YFSETQ.

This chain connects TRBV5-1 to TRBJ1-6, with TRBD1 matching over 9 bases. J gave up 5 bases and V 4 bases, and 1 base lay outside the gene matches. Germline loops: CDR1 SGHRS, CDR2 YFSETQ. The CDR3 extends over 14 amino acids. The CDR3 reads CASSRTGDNSPLHF. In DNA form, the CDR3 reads TGCGCCAGCAGCAGGACAGGGGATAATTCACCCCTCCACTTT.

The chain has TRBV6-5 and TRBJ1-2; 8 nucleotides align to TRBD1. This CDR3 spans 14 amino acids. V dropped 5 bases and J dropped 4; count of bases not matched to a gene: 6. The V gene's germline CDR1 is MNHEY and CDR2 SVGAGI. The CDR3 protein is CASSELGQGYGYTF. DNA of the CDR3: TGTGCCAGCAGTGAGCTAGGACAGGGCTATGGCTACACCTTC.

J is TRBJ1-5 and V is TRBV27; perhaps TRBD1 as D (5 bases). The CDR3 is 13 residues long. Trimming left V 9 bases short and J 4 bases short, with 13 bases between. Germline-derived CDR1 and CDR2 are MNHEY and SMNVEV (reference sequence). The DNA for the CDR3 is TGTGCCAGGGAGGGGAAGGGGAATCAGCCCCAGCATTTT. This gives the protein CAREGKGNQPQHF.

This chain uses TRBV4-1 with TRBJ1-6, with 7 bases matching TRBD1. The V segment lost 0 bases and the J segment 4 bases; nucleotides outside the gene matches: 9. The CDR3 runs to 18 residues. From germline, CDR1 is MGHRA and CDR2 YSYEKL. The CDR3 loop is CASSQETGATGYNSPLHF. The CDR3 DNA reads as TGCGCCAGCAGCCAAGAAACGGGGGCGACAGGGTATAATTCACCCCTCCACTTT.

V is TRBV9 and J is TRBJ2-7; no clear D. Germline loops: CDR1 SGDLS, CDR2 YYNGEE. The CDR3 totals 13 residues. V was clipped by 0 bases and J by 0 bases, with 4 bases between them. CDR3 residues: CASSVGGSYEQYF. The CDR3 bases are TGTGCCAGCAGCGTAGGCGGCTCCTACGAGCAGTACTTC.

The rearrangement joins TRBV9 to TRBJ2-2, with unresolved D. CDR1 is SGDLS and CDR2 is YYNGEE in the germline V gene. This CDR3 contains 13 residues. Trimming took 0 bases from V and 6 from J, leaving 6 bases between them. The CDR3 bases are TGTGCCAGCAGCGTAGCTACCCCCGGGGAGCTGTTTTTT. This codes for CASSVATPGELFF.

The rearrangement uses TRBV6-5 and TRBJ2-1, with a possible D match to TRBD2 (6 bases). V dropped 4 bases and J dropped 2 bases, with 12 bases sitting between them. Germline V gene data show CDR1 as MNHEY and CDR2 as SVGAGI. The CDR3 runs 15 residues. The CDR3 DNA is TGTGCCAGCAGTTTCTCATCGGGGGCCTACAATGAGCAGTTCTTC. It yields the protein CASSFSSGAYNEQFF.

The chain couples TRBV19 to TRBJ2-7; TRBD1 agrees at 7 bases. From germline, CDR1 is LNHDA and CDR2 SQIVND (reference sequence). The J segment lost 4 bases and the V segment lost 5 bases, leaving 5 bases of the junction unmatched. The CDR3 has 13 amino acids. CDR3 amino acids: CASSYRQGYEQYF. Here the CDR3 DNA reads TGTGCCAGTAGTTACCGACAGGGATACGAGCAGTACTTC.

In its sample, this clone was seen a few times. CDR3 DNA: TGTGCCTCCTCCTTGGCCCTTAACTATGGCTACACCTTC. As protein: CASSLALNYGYTF. The chain is built from TRBV30 and TRBJ1-2; the D is unclear. Germline CDR1 GTSNPN, CDR2 SVGIG (reference sequence). The CDR3 sequence is 13 residues long. V was clipped by 7 bases and J by 1 base, with 13 bases between them.

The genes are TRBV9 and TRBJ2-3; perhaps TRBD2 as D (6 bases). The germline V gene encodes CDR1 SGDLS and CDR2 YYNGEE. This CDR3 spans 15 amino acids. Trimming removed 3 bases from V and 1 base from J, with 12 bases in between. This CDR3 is CASSDGVAGTDTQYF. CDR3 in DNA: TGTGCCAGCAGCGACGGGGTAGCGGGCACAGATACGCAGTATTTT.

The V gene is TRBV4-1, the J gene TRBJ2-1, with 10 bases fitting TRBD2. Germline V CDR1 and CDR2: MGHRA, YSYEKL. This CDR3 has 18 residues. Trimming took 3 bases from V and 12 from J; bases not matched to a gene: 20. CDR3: CASSQDSPGSSGGRVQFF. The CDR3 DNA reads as TGCGCCAGCAGCCAGGATAGCCCCGGGAGTAGCGGGGGGCGTGTGCAGTTCTTC.